The next 32 T cell receptor beta chains were all read from a single sample in a study of T cells in Graves' hyperthyroidism and ophthalmopathy. What was amplified from RNA transcripts were TCR beta CDR3 regions. In the first-round RT-PCR of the TCR CDR3, the HTBI primer set was used. TCRdb recomputed calls from the multiplex PCR reads with MiXCR, one row per CDR3 protein. The repertoire holds about 400,000 distinct CDR3 sequences, with roughly an eighth as singletons. Input material: blood. These receptor sequences come from a young woman with Graves' hyperthyroidism.

Ten or more counts support this clonotype. The gene calls are TRBV12-3 or TRBV12-4 and TRBJ1-2; 7 positions match TRBD1. V was pared by 5 bases and J by 6 bases, with 9 bases of the junction left unmatched. This CDR3 has 14 residues. Here the CDR3 DNA reads TGTGCCAGCAGTCCCAACAGGGGAATCCATGGCTACACCTTC. Its translation: CASSPNRGIHGYTF.

This chain connects TRBV29-1 to TRBJ1-2; D is unclear. CDR1 and CDR2 (germline): SQVTM, ANQGSEA. The CDR3 has 13 amino acids. V was clipped by 2 bases and J by 5 bases, with 12 bases between them. CDR3 DNA sequence: TGCAGCGTTGAAACGGAAGGCTCGTATGGCTACACCTTC. Its translation: CSVETEGSYGYTF. The full variable domain, in which reference TRBV29-1 and TRBJ1-2 provide the parts outside the CDR3, is SAVISQKPSRDICQRGTSLTIQCQVDSQVTMMFWYRQQPGQSLTLIATANQGSEATYESGFVIDKFPISRPNLTFSTLTVSNMSPEDSSIYLCSVETEGSYGYTFGSGTRLTVV.

In its sample, this clonotype was seen many times. This sequence joins TRBV27 and TRBJ1-4, with D unresolved. Germline lookup yields CDR1 MNHEY and CDR2 SMNVEV (reference sequence). Trimming took 0 bases from V and 0 from J, leaving 11 bases between them. The CDR3 has 17 amino acids. In DNA form, the CDR3 reads TGTGCCAGCAGTTTATCATTGCCATCTGCAACTAATGAAAAACTGTTTTTT. Protein sequence: CASSLSLPSATNEKLFF.

This clonotype showed up many times. V is TRBV20-1 and J is TRBJ2-3, with 10 bases lining up with TRBD1. CDR1 DFQATT and CDR2 SNEGSKA come from the germline V gene (reference sequence). J gave up 2 bases and V 7 bases, and 9 bases lay outside the gene matches. This CDR3 comprises 15 residues. The DNA of the CDR3 is TGCAGTGGGGGGGACAGGGGATTTCCCACAGATACGCAGTATTTT. Its translation: CSGGDRGFPTDTQYF.

This clonotype has at least ten counts. The V call is TRBV30, the J call TRBJ1-1; the D gene is possibly TRBD1 (5 bases). Trimming took off 4 bases at V and 4 bases at J, with 16 bases between the two ends. CDR3 length: 14 amino acids. Germline V gives CDR1 GTSNPN, CDR2 SVGIG (reference sequence). CDR3 bases: TGTGCCTGGACGGACATAGCGGAAATCACTGAAGCTTTCTTT. Encoded protein: CAWTDIAEITEAFF.

This clonotype came up many times. The rearrangement links TRBV6-2 or TRBV6-3 to TRBJ2-2; 7 bases are a match to TRBD2. The CDR3 loop spans 13 amino acids. The V gene end was trimmed by 8 bases and the J gene end by 1 base; junction bases not matched to a gene: 1. Germline V gene sequence: CDR1 MNHEY, CDR2 SVGEGT. CDR3 sequence reads: CASQRENTGELFF. The CDR3 bases are TGTGCCAGCCAGCGGGAGAACACCGGGGAGCTGTTTTTT.

V gene TRBV2 combines with J gene TRBJ1-1; D gene unclear. V lost 8 bases and J 1 base, leaving 8 bases between the germline ends. Germline CDR1 SNHLY, CDR2 FYNNEI. The CDR3 length is 12 residues. CDR3 residues: CASGSQNTEAFF. The CDR3 DNA sequence: TGTGCCAGCGGTAGCCAGAACACTGAAGCTTTCTTT. Drawing the rest from reference TRBV2 and TRBJ1-1, the complete variable domain is EPEVTQTPSHQVTQMGQEVILRCVPISNHLYFYWYRQILGQKVEFLVSFYNNEISEKSEIFDDQFSVERPDGSNFTLKIRSTKLEDSAMYFCASGSQNTEAFFGQGTRLTVV.

There are a few counts of this clonotype. The V call is TRBV12-3 or TRBV12-4, the J call TRBJ1-2, with a possible D match to TRBD1 (6 bases). V shed 7 bases and J shed 4 bases, with 10 bases lying between them. The CDR3 is 12 amino acids. DNA of the CDR3: TGTGCCAGCACTTGGGGGCCCTATGGCTACACCTTC. Encoded protein: CASTWGPYGYTF.

This clonotype showed up many times. The CDR3 bases are TGTGCCAGCAGCGACTTCACAGATACGCAGTATTTT. As protein: CASSDFTDTQYF. This chain links TRBV25-1 with TRBJ2-3, with unresolved D. The CDR3 sequence is 12 residues long. Germline assignment: CDR1 MGHDK and CDR2 SYGVNS. V shed 6 bases and J shed 2 bases, with 6 bases lying between them.

This clonotype was picked up many times. The chain employs TRBV20-1 and TRBJ2-7; unclear D gene. CDR3 length: 13 amino acids. Germline V CDR1 and CDR2: DFQATT, SNEGSKA (reference sequence). The V and J ends lost 3 bases and 1 base respectively, with 10 bases between them. The DNA for the CDR3 is TGCAGTGCTAGGTTGAGGCAGTCCTACGAGCAGTACTTC. Amino acid sequence: CSARLRQSYEQYF.

The chain carries TRBV25-1 and TRBJ2-7, with 8 bases matching TRBD1. The CDR3 runs to 15 residues. V was pared by 5 bases and J by 4 bases, with 10 bases of the junction left unmatched. Germline V CDR1 and CDR2: MGHDK, SYGVNS. This chain's CDR3 is CASSSDRDRLYEQYF. The DNA of the CDR3 is TGTGCCAGCAGTTCGGACCGGGACAGGCTTTACGAGCAGTACTTC.

This clonotype has a count of ten or more. The chain employs TRBV27 and TRBJ2-1; 9 bases map to TRBD1. V trimming: 5 bases; J trimming: 14 bases; junction bases outside the gene matches: 13. Germline V gene sequence: CDR1 MNHEY, CDR2 SMNVEV (reference sequence). There are 14 residues in the CDR3. The CDR3 protein is CASSLKPLGQGKFF. CDR3 in DNA: TGTGCCAGCAGTCTCAAACCGCTGGGACAGGGTAAGTTCTTC.

J is TRBJ2-1 and V is TRBV14; D may be TRBD2 (6 bases). The ends were cut back, 4 bases at V and 3 bases at J, with 19 bases in the middle. The CDR3 runs to 17 residues. Germline CDR1 reads SGHDN; CDR2 reads FVKESK. CDR3 nucleotide sequence: TGTGCCAGCAGCCTACGTAGCGGAACGCGGCTCTACAATGAGCAGTTCTTC. As protein: CASSLRSGTRLYNEQFF.

This chain joins TRBV11-2 and TRBJ2-5; TRBD2 might be the D (6 bases). V was cut by 4 bases and J by 5 bases, with 17 bases left in between. The CDR3 is made up of 15 amino acids. Germline CDR1 and CDR2: SGHAT and FQNNGV. As DNA, the CDR3 is TGTGCCAGCAGCTACCCCGGGGGTCTTGGGGAGACCCAGTACTTC. The encoded protein is CASSYPGGLGETQYF.

This clonotype was counted ten times or more. This chain joins TRBV27 and TRBJ2-3; D gene ambiguous. Between the trimmed V and J ends, which lost 5 bases and 0 bases, there was a span of 6 bases. The CDR3 is 13 residues long. Germline V CDR1 and CDR2: MNHEY, SMNVEV (reference sequence). The CDR3 loop reads CASSITSTDTQYF. The CDR3 DNA follows: TGTGCCAGCAGTATTACCAGCACAGATACGCAGTATTTT.

The sample holds a few counts of this clonotype. The chain combines TRBV28 with TRBJ1-4; D is uncertain. Trimming took 1 base from V and 8 from J, leaving 11 bases between them. CDR1 and CDR2 from the germline V gene are MDHEN and SYDVKM. The length of the CDR3 is 14 residues. For the CDR3, the DNA is TGTGCCAGCAGTTTATATACCATACAAGAAAAACTGTTTTTT. This encodes CASSLYTIQEKLFF. The whole variable domain, remainder taken from reference TRBV28 and TRBJ1-4, is DVKVTQSSRYLVKRTGEKVFLECVQDMDHENMFWYRQDPGLGLRLIYFSYDVKMKEKGDIPEGYSVSREKKERFSLILESASTNQTSMYLCASSLYTIQEKLFFGSGTQLSVL.

The chain carries TRBV6-9 and TRBJ2-1; 8 positions match TRBD2. The CDR3 covers 16 residues. Germline CDR1 reads MNHGY; CDR2 reads SVAAGI. V shed 4 bases, J shed 7 bases, and the junction held 12 bases outside the gene matches. In DNA, the CDR3 is TGTGCCAGCAGTTCCGCAACCGGGACTAGTAAGAATGAGCAGTTCTTC. This codes for CASSSATGTSKNEQFF.

This clonotype was found a few times. This chain joins TRBV7-8 and TRBJ2-7; a possible D gene is TRBD1 (5 bases). Looked up from germline, CDR1 is SGHVS and CDR2 is FQNEAQ. The CDR3 totals 14 residues. The germline V and J ends were trimmed by 2 bases and 1 base, with 9 bases remaining between them. This chain's CDR3 is CASSLLTGSYEQYF. In DNA, the CDR3 is TGTGCCAGCAGCTTACTAACAGGTTCCTACGAGCAGTACTTC.

The V call is TRBV4-3, the J call TRBJ2-3; D is unclear. The CDR3 runs to 14 residues. Trimming took 3 bases from V and 4 from J, leaving 11 bases between them. Germline values: CDR1 LGHNA, CDR2 YSLEER. The CDR3 coding sequence is TGCGCCAGCAGCCAGGGGATAGTTTCAGATACGCAGTATTTT. The encoded protein is CASSQGIVSDTQYF.

The chain carries TRBV20-1 and TRBJ1-5; 7 positions agree with TRBD1. V trimming: 6 bases; J trimming: 4 bases; junction bases outside the gene matches: 6. Germline assignment: CDR1 DFQATT and CDR2 SNEGSKA (reference sequence). The CDR3 has 13 residues. The CDR3 sequence is CSARDRQNQPQHF. CDR3 nucleotide sequence: TGCAGTGCCCGGGACAGACAAAATCAGCCCCAGCATTTT.

This clonotype was detected only a few times. The chain links TRBV5-1 to TRBJ2-3; 9 bases match TRBD2. V gave up 0 bases and J gave up 6 bases; unmatched junction bases: 11. The CDR3 covers 17 residues. Germline CDR1 SGHRS, CDR2 YFSETQ. CDR3 region: CASSLVVAGVSGDTQYF. CDR3 nucleotide sequence: TGCGCCAGCAGCTTGGTGGTAGCGGGAGTTTCGGGGGATACGCAGTATTTT. Together with reference TRBV5-1 and TRBJ2-3, the CDR3 gives the full variable domain: KAGVTQTPRYLIKTRGQQVTLSCSPISGHRSVSWYQQTPGQGLQFLFEYFSETQRNKGNFPGRFSGRQFSNSRSEMNVSTLELGDSALYLCASSLVVAGVSGDTQYFGPGTRLTVL.

The V and J genes are TRBV27 and TRBJ1-2; 10 bases map to TRBD1. The V and J ends lost 6 bases and 2 bases, in that order; junction bases with no gene match: 6. Germline V gives CDR1 MNHEY, CDR2 SMNVEV (reference sequence). The CDR3 consists of 15 residues. CDR3 region: CASRGRDRGNYGYTF. The CDR3 nucleotides read TGTGCCAGCAGGGGTCGGGACAGGGGAAACTATGGCTACACCTTC.

This clonotype has more than one count but fewer than ten. This chain links TRBV29-1 with TRBJ2-7; no reliable D call. This CDR3 region has 12 residues. V was clipped by 3 bases and J by 0 bases, with 6 bases between them. Germline CDR1 and CDR2: SQVTM and ANQGSEA. DNA for the CDR3: TGCAGCGTTGACGGGCGCTCCTACGAGCAGTACTTC. Its translation is CSVDGRSYEQYF.

This clonotype has a count of ten or more. The chain links TRBV12-3 or TRBV12-4 to TRBJ2-1; possibly TRBD2 for D (6 bases). V lost 6 bases, J lost 3 bases, and 15 bases lay in between. This CDR3 is built from 15 residues. In DNA, the CDR3 is TGTGCCAGCAGCTACCTCGGAGGGAACTACAATGAGCAGTTCTTC. This gives the protein CASSYLGGNYNEQFF.

This clonotype showed up many times. This chain connects TRBV6-1 to TRBJ1-1, with 8 bases that match TRBD1. The CDR3 runs 16 residues. Trimming at V came to 6 bases and at J to 5 bases, leaving 14 bases not matched to a gene. Germline lookup yields CDR1 MNHNS and CDR2 SASEGT. The CDR3 loop reads CASSRQGRGRETEAFF. The CDR3 DNA is TGTGCCAGCAGCCGACAAGGCAGGGGGCGCGAGACTGAAGCTTTCTTT.

This clonotype was observed many times. This chain links TRBV18 with TRBJ2-3, with 7 bases lining up with TRBD1. With V trimmed by 3 bases and J by 2 bases, 5 bases remained unmatched. The germline V gene encodes CDR1 KGHSH and CDR2 LQKENI. This CDR3 is built from 15 residues. The CDR3 region has the DNA TGTGCCAGCTCACCCCAGGGACAGAACACAGATACGCAGTATTTT. Translated: CASSPQGQNTDTQYF.

V and J are TRBV9 and TRBJ2-7, with TRBD2 matching over 12 bases. Germline-derived CDR1 and CDR2 are SGDLS and YYNGEE. The CDR3 runs to 18 residues. The trim removed 5 bases at V and 2 bases at J, leaving 14 bases unmatched. The CDR3 nucleotides are TGTGCCAGCAGACATAAGGGGACTAGCGGGCCTAGACCCTACGAGCAGTACTTC. Encoded protein: CASRHKGTSGPRPYEQYF.

This clonotype occurred many times. The chain couples TRBV7-2 to TRBJ1-4, with 7 bases identical to TRBD1. The J segment lost 8 bases and the V segment lost 2 bases, leaving 5 bases of the junction unmatched. Germline loops: CDR1 SGHTA, CDR2 FQGNSA. This CDR3 comprises 14 residues. The CDR3: CASSLTGEGEKLFF. The CDR3 region has the DNA TGTGCCAGCAGCTTAACAGGGGAGGGGGAAAAACTGTTTTTT.

This clonotype was seen ten or more times. J is TRBJ2-3 and V is TRBV11-2; no clear D. Germline loops: CDR1 SGHAT, CDR2 FQNNGV. The CDR3 has 13 amino acids. V lost 3 bases and J lost 0, with 4 bases in between. The CDR3 sequence: CASSFLSTDTQYF. In DNA form, the CDR3 reads TGTGCCAGCAGCTTCCTGAGCACAGATACGCAGTATTTT.

This clonotype was found many times. The rearrangement uses TRBV5-1 and TRBJ1-1; unclear D gene. Germline CDR1 reads SGHRS; CDR2 reads YFSETQ. The CDR3 totals 13 residues. CDR3 sequence (DNA): TGCGGTTCTTCATGGACCCTCAACACTGAAGCTTTCTTT. Its protein is CGSSWTLNTEAFF.

This clonotype was recorded many times. The chain couples TRBV6-2 or TRBV6-3 to TRBJ2-7; 10 nucleotides match TRBD2. The V gene end was trimmed by 7 bases and the J gene end by 6 bases; junction bases not matched to a gene: 9. Germline lookup yields CDR1 MNHEY and CDR2 SVGEGT. This CDR3 is 14 amino acids long. CDR3 sequence (DNA): TGTGCCAGCATACCGTCTAGCGGGAGACGCGAGCAGTACTTC. Amino acids: CASIPSSGRREQYF.

The genes are TRBV5-1 and TRBJ2-5; D gene uncertain. The CDR3 contains 13 residues. The germline V gene has CDR1 SGHRS and CDR2 YFSETQ. V lost 5 bases, J lost 5 bases, and 13 bases lay in between. Here the CDR3 DNA reads TGCGCCAGCAGGTCGTTTGTTCGGGAGACCCAGTACTTC. Translating gives CASRSFVRETQYF.